The clone carrying this T cell receptor (beta chain) has at least ten counts. Preparation of the TCRbeta library involved a method that used unique molecular identifiers. A single record per CDR3 protein comes from TCRdb applying MiXCR to the PCR reads. The table lists 83,000 or so distinct CDR3 sequences, about 8% of them singletons. J gave up 1 base and V 0 bases, and 5 bases lay outside the gene matches. The CDR3 is 16 residues long. Per germline, CDR1 SGHRS and CDR2 YFSETQ. This specimen comes from a study of T-cell reconstitution after alpha-beta-depleted transplantation in children. Sequenced material: PBMCs from the stem cell graft donor, taken from the stem cell graft. The chain has TRBV5-1 and TRBJ1-1; 8 bases line up with TRBD1. This clonotype was sampled from a human donor who donated a stem cell graft to a child with congenital amegakaryocytic thrombocytopenia. DNA for the CDR3: TGCGCCAGCAGCTTGGGTCCAGGGGGCACGAACACTGAAGCTTTCTTT. Protein: CASSLGPGGTNTEAFF.